A selection of T cell receptor beta chains follows, all from one sample in a study of beta chain features in type 1 diabetes. This table comes from immunoSEQ multiplex PCR, and its TCRdb copy is limited to in-frame clones, with some not included. Counted here are around 240,000 clones, 16% occurring once; the ten biggest clones make up approximately 0.087%. The sample was naive CD4+ T cells from blood. Receptor source: a man aged 25 to 40 with type 1 diabetes. Each CDR3 is given with its conserved first and last residue. The D gene is left open where the match is weak. Size values are once, few and many counts, or a class for expanded clones, and some rows have none.

>TRBJ2-1|TRBD1|NA|13|TRBV29-1
CSAEGQGRDEQFF
TGCAGCGCCGAGGGACAGGGACGCGATGAGCAGTTCTTC
>TRBJ2-3|NA|few|13|TRBV28
CAWCPASTDTQYF
TGTGCCTGGTGCCCGGCCAGCACAGATACGCAGTATTTT
>TRBJ1-2|NA|NA|15|TRBV28
CASSLGTAANYGYTF
TGTGCCAGCAGTTTAGGGACTGCAGCTAACTATGGCTACACCTTC
>TRBJ2-7|TRBD2|NA|15|TRBV9
CASSVGGTSDYEQYF
TGTGCCAGCAGCGTAGGCGGGACTAGCGACTACGAGCAGTACTTC
>TRBJ1-1|NA|NA|18|TRBV4-3
CASSQDLMRFGRGTSAFF
TGCGCCAGCAGCCAAGATCTGATGCGGTTTGGCAGGGGAACGTCGGCTTTCTTT
>TRBJ1-4|NA|NA|10|TRBV29-1
CSVFHEKLFF
TGCAGCGTTTTTCATGAAAAACTGTTTTTT
>TRBJ2-3|TRBD2|NA|15|TRBV7-2
CASSFVTSGTDTQYF
TGTGCCAGCAGCTTCGTCACTAGCGGCACAGATACGCAGTATTTT
>TRBJ1-4|NA|NA|17|TRBV29-1
CSVTSHRGSGSREKLFF
TGCAGCGTTACGAGTCATAGGGGAAGTGGTTCACGTGAAAAACTGTTTTTT
>TRBJ2-5|TRBD1|NA|16|TRBV7-9
CASSPGQGTAQETQYF
TGTGCCAGCAGCCCGGGACAGGGGACGGCTCAAGAGACCCAGTACTTC
>TRBJ1-1|NA|NA|13|TRBV7-9
CAIREQGATEAFF
TGTGCCATTAGAGAACAGGGAGCCACTGAAGCTTTCTTT
>TRBJ1-2|NA|few|12|TRBV29-1
CSVYRTEGGYTF
TGCAGCGTTTATCGGACAGAGGGTGGCTACACCTTC
>TRBJ2-1|NA|few|15|TRBV27
CASSLGRGHYNEQFF
TGTGCCAGCAGTTTGGGGCGGGGCCACTACAATGAGCAGTTCTTC
>TRBJ1-5|NA|few|14|TRBV30
CAWSVFQQNQPQHF
TGTGCCTGGAGTGTCTTTCAACAGAATCAGCCCCAGCATTTT
>TRBJ2-7|NA|NA|11|TRBV29-1
CSVVASYEQYF
TGCAGCGTTGTAGCGAGCTACGAGCAGTACTTC
>TRBJ1-1|NA|NA|14|TRBV7-9
CASSPRGGGTEAFF
TGTGCCAGCAGCCCTCGAGGCGGTGGCACTGAAGCTTTCTTT
>TRBJ2-7|NA|few|14|TRBV25-1
CASSEYYRGNEQYF
TGTGCCAGCAGTGAATACTATAGGGGGAACGAGCAGTACTTC
>TRBJ1-1|NA|NA|13|TRBV29-1
CSVRRSGNTEAFF
TGCAGCGTGCGCCGAAGCGGGAACACTGAAGCTTTCTTT
>TRBJ2-3|TRBD1|NA|16|TRBV7-9
CASSLAGTVSTDTQYF
TGTGCCAGCAGCCTGGCCGGGACAGTGAGCACAGATACGCAGTATTTT